The text below deals with one T cell receptor (beta chain). This specimen belongs to a study of blood T cell repertoires in COVID-19. J was trimmed by 5 bases and V by 3 bases; bases with no gene match: 6. The germline V gene has CDR1 SEHNR and CDR2 FQNEAQ (reference sequence). The CDR3 loop spans 16 amino acids. Assay used: immunoSEQ multiplex PCR; TCRdb lists only in-frame clones, some missing. In the table there are more than 20,000 clones, over 70% of which are singletons. This TCR was sampled from a man aged 55 to 69 with active COVID-19. The chain combines TRBV7-9 with TRBJ2-2; TRBD2 matches at 10 bases. The material sequenced was peripheral blood. CDR3 DNA: TGTGCCAGCAGCTTTCTAGCGGGAGTAGGGACCGGGGAGCTGTTTTTT. Translating gives CASSFLAGVGTGELFF.